A selection of T cell receptor beta chains follows, all from one sample in a study of T cell responses to AZD1222 COVID-19 vaccine. Measured with immunoSEQ multiplex PCR; TCRdb has only the in-frame clones, and not every one. Here the sample spans roughly 110,000 clones, about 87% being singletons. Sequencing was performed on peripheral blood, taken 28 days after the second AZD1222 dose. All receptors derive from an adult who received the AZD1222 COVID-19 vaccine. CDR3s include the opening cysteine and the closing phenylalanine or tryptophan. D genes are given only for firm matches. Clone size, where shown, is once, few, many, or a class for clones that have expanded.

j_gene | abundance | d_gene | v_gene | CDR3nt | CDR3aa
TRBJ2-2 | - | TRBD1 | TRBV4-3 | TGCGCCAGCAGCCAAGATACCACAGGGGGAGTGTTCGGGGAGCTGTTTTTT | CASSQDTTGGVFGELFF
TRBJ2-2 | - | - | TRBV4-2 | TGTGCCAGCAGCCAAGGAGGTTACGGGGAGCTGTTTTTT | CASSQGGYGELFF
TRBJ1-1 | - | TRBD1 | TRBV3-1/TRBV3-2 | TGTGCCAGCAGCCCAGGGACAGGGGAGTTAGTTACTGAAGCTTTCTTT | CASSPGTGELVTEAFF
TRBJ1-5 | - | TRBD1 | TRBV2 | TGTGCCAGCAGTGAGGACAGGAGCAATCAGCCCCAGCATTTT | CASSEDRSNQPQHF
TRBJ2-7 | - | - | TRBV28 | TGTGCCAGCAGTGGGCCCGGACACAGGGTGGGCGAGCAGTACTTC | CASSGPGHRVGEQYF
TRBJ2-3 | - | - | TRBV7-3 | TGTGCCAGCAGCGAGCGGGATACGCAGTATTTT | CASSERDTQYF
TRBJ1-1 | - | - | TRBV7-9 | TGTGCCAGCAGCTCCCCGAACACTGAAGCTTTCTTT | CASSSPNTEAFF
TRBJ2-7 | - | TRBD2 | TRBV7-6 | TGTGCCAGCAGCTTAAACGGGGGGTCCTACGAGCAGTACTTC | CASSLNGGSYEQYF
TRBJ1-2 | - | - | TRBV25-1 | TGTGCCAGCAGTAATTTACAGGCCTCTCGCGGCTACACCTTC | CASSNLQASRGYTF
TRBJ2-7 | - | - | TRBV29-1 | TGCAGTGTTTGGGCGGACACCTACGAGCAGTACTTC | CSVWADTYEQYF
TRBJ2-5 | - | TRBD2 | TRBV10-3 | TGTGCCATCAAACCTAGCGGGGGGAACCAAGAGACCCAGTACTTC | CAIKPSGGNQETQYF
TRBJ2-3 | - | TRBD1 | TRBV28 | TGTGCCAGCAGTTCGACCGGGACAGGGGGCGCGATAGATACGCAGTATTTT | CASSSTGTGGAIDTQYF
TRBJ1-2 | once | TRBD1 | TRBV10-3 | TGTGCCATAAACCGTTTTGGGACAGACCTCTATGGCTACACCTTC | CAINRFGTDLYGYTF
TRBJ1-1 | - | - | TRBV9 | TGTGCCAGCAGCCCGACGGGACATACGAACACTGAAGCTTTCTTT | CASSPTGHTNTEAFF
TRBJ2-7 | - | - | TRBV5-1 | TGCGCCAGCAGTCAGGGGGAGGTAAGCGAGCAGTACTTC | CASSQGEVSEQYF
TRBJ1-5 | once | TRBD1 | TRBV28 | TGTGCCAGCAGTTTCCCAGCCGGGACAGGGGGGTTCAATCAGCCCCAGCATTTT | CASSFPAGTGGFNQPQHF
TRBJ1-1 | - | - | TRBV10-2 | TGCGCCAGCAGTGAGCCGGGACAACAGAACACTGAAGCTTTCTTT | CASSEPGQQNTEAFF
TRBJ1-4 | - | - | TRBV18 | TGTGCCAGCTCAACCGACAGTAATGAAAAACTGTTTTTT | CASSTDSNEKLFF
TRBJ1-6 | - | - | TRBV19 | TGTGCCAGTAGTCCAAAATTAAATTCACCCCTCCACTTT | CASSPKLNSPLHF
TRBJ2-1 | - | - | TRBV6-5 | TGTGCCAGCAGCCCCGGGCCTAATGAGCAGTTCTTC | CASSPGPNEQFF
TRBJ1-2 | - | - | TRBV9 | TGTGCCAGCAGCGTCGGGGTGGGCGCCCGCTATGGCTACACCTTC | CASSVGVGARYGYTF
TRBJ2-3 | - | TRBD2 | TRBV27 | TGTGCCAGCCGCCCGGGACTACCGTCAGATACGCAGTATTTT | CASRPGLPSDTQYF
TRBJ2-7 | - | TRBD1 | TRBV3-1/TRBV3-2 | TGTGCCAGCAGCCAAGGTAGGGGGCAGGACGAGCAGTACTTC | CASSQGRGQDEQYF
TRBJ2-2 | - | - | TRBV2 | TGTGCCAGTTACAGCAACACCGGGGAGCTGTTTTTT | CASYSNTGELFF
TRBJ2-3 | - | - | TRBV11-3 | TGTGCCAGCAGCTTAGGGGCAGGGGAGGCGGATACGCAGTATTTT | CASSLGAGEADTQYF
TRBJ1-2 | - | - | TRBV5-8 | TGTGCCAGCAGCTTGGAGACAGTCTATGGCTACACCTTC | CASSLETVYGYTF
TRBJ2-3 | - | - | TRBV28 | TGTGCCAGCAACACCTTAATCTTTGGGGATACGCAGTATTTT | CASNTLIFGDTQYF
TRBJ2-2 | - | - | TRBV5-4 | TGTGCCAGCAGCAAAAGAGAAAGGTCGAGCCCCGGGGAGCTGTTTTTT | CASSKRERSSPGELFF
TRBJ1-2 | once | - | TRBV10-3 | TGTGCCATCAGTGAGTCGACAAATGGGGGGCAGTATGGCTACACCTTC | CAISESTNGGQYGYTF
TRBJ1-2 | - | - | TRBV5-1 | TGCGCCAGCAGCTTGGATAGGGCGGACTATGGCTACACCTTC | CASSLDRADYGYTF
TRBJ1-4 | - | - | TRBV11-2 | TGTGCCAGCAGCTTAGGAGGATGGGGGGCGCCTGATGAAAAACTGTTTTTT | CASSLGGWGAPDEKLFF
TRBJ2-4 | once | TRBD1 | TRBV27 | TGTGCCAGCAGTGCAGGGGGCTTCGCCAAAAACATTCAGTACTTC | CASSAGGFAKNIQYF
TRBJ2-5 | - | - | TRBV6-2/TRBV6-3 | TGTGCCAGCAGTTACGGGCTATGGGAGACCCAGTACTTC | CASSYGLWETQYF
TRBJ2-1 | - | - | TRBV3-1/TRBV3-2 | TGTGCCAGCAGCCAAACACGCGATAATGAGCAGTTCTTC | CASSQTRDNEQFF
TRBJ1-2 | - | - | TRBV27 | TGTGCCAGCAGAGGGAGTCCCACCTATGGCTACACCTTC | CASRGSPTYGYTF
TRBJ1-1 | - | - | TRBV11-2 | TGTGCCAGCAGCTTAGATCGCGGGGAAGCTTTCTTT | CASSLDRGEAFF
TRBJ1-1 | once | - | TRBV18 | TGTGCCAGCTCACCCCACCACGGGGAGTTCACTGAAGCTTTCTTT | CASSPHHGEFTEAFF
TRBJ2-7 | - | TRBD1 | TRBV19 | TGTGCCAGTAGTGTCCGACAGGGCTCCTACGAGCAGTACTTC | CASSVRQGSYEQYF
TRBJ1-5 | - | - | TRBV6-1 | TGTGCCAGCAGTGAAGATGCCCGGACGTATAGCAATCAGCCCCAGCATTTT | CASSEDARTYSNQPQHF
TRBJ1-2 | - | - | TRBV6-5 | TGTGCCAGCAGGGGGGCGAACTATGGCTACACCTTC | CASRGANYGYTF
TRBJ2-2 | - | TRBD1 | TRBV7-2 | TGTGCCAGCAGCCAACAGGGGACAAACACCGGGGAGCTGTTTTTT | CASSQQGTNTGELFF
TRBJ2-3 | - | - | TRBV4-2 | TGTGCCAGCAGCCAAGAAGCGGGCCTAGCCACAGATACGCAGTATTTT | CASSQEAGLATDTQYF
TRBJ1-1 | - | - | TRBV7-9 | TGTGCCAGCAGCTTGGGCCTACTTGCCACTGAAGCTTTCTTT | CASSLGLLATEAFF
TRBJ1-2 | - | - | TRBV15 | TGTGCCACCAGCAGAGGTGGGGACGGGAGGTATGGCTACACCTTC | CATSRGGDGRYGYTF
TRBJ1-4 | - | TRBD1 | TRBV10-1 | TGCGCCAGCAGTGAGATACAGGGGGCTCAAGAAAAACTGTTTTTT | CASSEIQGAQEKLFF
TRBJ1-5 | - | - | TRBV6-5 | TGTGCCAGCAGTTACGGGGACAACTATCAGCCCCAGCATTTT | CASSYGDNYQPQHF
TRBJ2-3 | - | - | TRBV7-2 | TGTGCCAGCAGTTCTTCAATCGGCAGTAGCACAGATACGCAGTATTTT | CASSSSIGSSTDTQYF
TRBJ1-3 | - | - | TRBV6-5 | TGTGCCACCAGCGGAAACACCATATATTTT | CATSGNTIYF
TRBJ1-1 | - | - | TRBV4-2 | TGTGCCAGCAGCCGGGAGGGACGGGGAACTGAAGCTTTCTTT | CASSREGRGTEAFF
TRBJ1-3 | - | - | TRBV5-4 | TGTGCCAGCAGTATGGGTTCGGGTGCTGGAAACACCATATATTTT | CASSMGSGAGNTIYF
TRBJ1-2 | - | - | TRBV14 | TGTGCCAGCAGCCCTGGGACGGCCTATGGCTACACCTTC | CASSPGTAYGYTF
TRBJ2-5 | - | - | TRBV7-6 | TGTGCCAGCAGCTTTCAACAAAAAGAGACCCAGTACTTC | CASSFQQKETQYF
TRBJ2-2 | - | - | TRBV3-1/TRBV3-2 | TGTGCCAGCAGCTTAAACTTGGGGGAAGGCGGGGAGCTGTTTTTT | CASSLNLGEGGELFF